Listed below are T cell receptor beta chains from one sample, sequenced in a study of blood T cells in healthy people across ages. TCRdb re-called the 5' RACE reads through MiXCR, storing one row per CDR3 protein. The sample shows 1,100,000 or so distinct CDR3 sequences, 35% to 55% of them seen only once. Material: blood. The receptors come from a woman aged 60-75 years in good health. Each CDR3 is given with its conserved first and last residue. A D gene is named only where the DNA matches it firmly. Expanded clones get a size class; other rows say once, few or many, or leave the size out.

V gene	D gene	J gene	clone size	CDR3 DNA	CDR3 protein
TRBV29-1	.	TRBJ2-3	.	TGCAGCGTCCCAAGGTCCCCGGGGGATACGCAGTATTTT	CSVPRSPGDTQYF
TRBV7-6	.	TRBJ2-6	.	TGTGCCAGCAGCTTGCTGTCTGGGACCAACGTCCTGACTTTC	CASSLLSGTNVLTF
TRBV28	.	TRBJ2-1	.	TGTGCCACTTCGAGGGGCAGCGGATTTTACAATGAGCAGTTCTTC	CATSRGSGFYNEQFF
TRBV11-2	TRBD2	TRBJ2-3	once	TGTGCCAGCAGCTTAGGGGCTAGCGGGAGGGAAACAGATACGCAGTATTTT	CASSLGASGRETDTQYF
TRBV6-5	.	TRBJ2-1	.	TGTGCCAGCAGCCGTAGCCCGAGGGAGAATGAGCAGTTCTTC	CASSRSPRENEQFF
TRBV20-1	TRBD2	TRBJ2-3	many	TGCAGTGCTAGAGATGTCTCCCTAGCGGGAGGTACAGATACGCAGTATTTT	CSARDVSLAGGTDTQYF
TRBV30	.	TRBJ2-3	few	TGTGCCTGGAGTCCCCTGATATCGACGGAGATAGATACGCAGTATTTT	CAWSPLISTEIDTQYF
TRBV10-3	.	TRBJ1-5	few	TGTGCCGCATCCACAATGAACAGGGCGCGTGGCAATCAGCCCCAGCATTTT	CAASTMNRARGNQPQHF
TRBV12-3/TRBV12-4	.	TRBJ1-2	few	TGTGCCAGCAGTTTAGTGGCAGATTATGGCTACACCTTC	CASSLVADYGYTF
TRBV5-1	.	TRBJ1-4	.	TGCGCCAGCAGCGATGCAGAAGCAACTAATGAAAAACTGTTTTTT	CASSDAEATNEKLFF
TRBV5-1	TRBD2	TRBJ2-1	.	TGCGCCAGCAGCTGGGGGGGGGATAACCACAATGAGCAGTTCTTC	CASSWGGDNHNEQFF
TRBV11-2	TRBD2	TRBJ2-1	.	TGTGCCAGCAGCTTAGGGGCGGGAGTAGATGAGCAGTTCTTC	CASSLGAGVDEQFF
TRBV20-1	TRBD2	TRBJ2-5	.	TGCAGTGCTAGAGACGACCTTCGAAGAGCGGGAGGGCCTAGGACCCAGTACTTC	CSARDDLRRAGGPRTQYF
TRBV20-1	.	TRBJ2-3	.	TGCAGTGCCAAAAGTTCAGATACGCAGTATTTT	CSAKSSDTQYF
TRBV29-1	TRBD1	TRBJ2-5	.	TGCGGCGTTGTATACAGGGGGCTGGAGACCCAGTACTTC	CGVVYRGLETQYF
TRBV6-6	TRBD2	TRBJ2-5	.	TGTGCCAGCAGCTCCACGGGACTAGCCTCGGAGCAGTACTTC	CASSSTGLASEQYF
TRBV6-2/TRBV6-3	TRBD2	TRBJ2-1	few	TGTGCCAGCAGTTATGGGCTAGCGGGAGGGTACAATGAGCAGTTCTTC	CASSYGLAGGYNEQFF
TRBV10-3	TRBD1	TRBJ2-7	.	TGTGCCATCAGTGAGCGGGACAGGGCATCTAGCCGTTACTACGAGCAGTACTTC	CAISERDRASSRYYEQYF
TRBV12-3/TRBV12-4	.	TRBJ2-1	.	TGTGCCAGCAGTTTAATGGACGGGATGCACAATGAGCAGTTCTTC	CASSLMDGMHNEQFF
TRBV29-1	TRBD1	TRBJ1-2	few	TGCAGCGTCCCCTGGACAGGGGGCAGTTATGGCTACACCTTC	CSVPWTGGSYGYTF
TRBV15	.	TRBJ2-5	once	TGTGCCACCAAACTAGGAGAGTCGGAGGACAATGAGCAGTACTTC	CATKLGESEDNEQYF
TRBV4-1	.	TRBJ2-3	.	TGCGCCAGCAGCCAAGATCTAGGAAGCACAGATACGCAGTATTTT	CASSQDLGSTDTQYF